These 7 T cell receptor beta chains share one sample of origin, sequenced in a study of control samples from healthy donors and cancer patients. This table comes from immunoSEQ multiplex PCR, and its TCRdb copy is limited to in-frame clones, with some not included. The sample contains more than 75,000 clones, around nine tenths of which appear only once. Sequencing used blood. The receptors stem from a man in his forties or fifties in good health.

Here the CDR3 DNA reads TGTGCCAGCAGCTTAGCGTCGTCGGGAAATGAAAAACTGTTTTTT. This gives the protein CASSLASSGNEKLFF. The rearrangement links TRBV7-9 to TRBJ1-4; D not resolved. Germline lookup yields CDR1 SEHNR and CDR2 FQNEAQ (reference sequence). The ends were cut back, 0 bases at V and 5 bases at J, with 10 bases in the middle. This CDR3 comprises 15 residues.

In this sample, this clone turned up once. The gene calls are TRBV19 and TRBJ1-1, with no clear D. The CDR3 loop spans 13 amino acids. V lost 7 bases and J 5 bases, leaving 14 bases between the germline ends. The germline CDR1 and CDR2 sequences are LNHDA and SQIVND (reference sequence). Here the CDR3 DNA reads TGTGCCAGTAATTACCCAGAGGCGACTGAAGCTTTCTTT. Translating gives CASNYPEATEAFF.

The J gene is TRBJ2-5, the V gene TRBV11-3; 12 nucleotides agree with TRBD2. The CDR3 contains 18 residues. Germline trimming cut 4 bases from V and 5 bases from J; bases unmatched to any gene: 14. In germline, CDR1 is SGHNT, CDR2 YENEEA. CDR3 in amino acids: CASSSPGLAGPFGETQYF. The CDR3 nucleotides are TGTGCCAGCAGCTCACCCGGACTAGCGGGGCCCTTCGGGGAGACCCAGTACTTC.

This chain connects TRBV6-5 to TRBJ1-6; D might be TRBD1 (5 bases). The CDR3 has 14 residues. Germline CDR1 reads MNHEY; CDR2 reads SVGAGI. Trimming took off 6 bases at V and 4 bases at J, with 10 bases between the two ends. In DNA form, the CDR3 reads TGTGCCAGCAGCGCGGGACGGTATAATTCACCCCTCCACTTT. Protein: CASSAGRYNSPLHF.

The chain is built from TRBV18 and TRBJ1-5; 7 positions match TRBD1. With V trimmed by 6 bases and J by 2 bases, 4 bases remained unmatched. The CDR3 is 14 residues long. From germline, CDR1 is KGHSH and CDR2 LQKENI. CDR3 in DNA: TGTGCCAGCTCGGACGACAGGGGCAATCAGCCCCAGCATTTT. It is translated as CASSDDRGNQPQHF. The complete variable domain, with remaining parts taken from reference TRBV18 and TRBJ1-5, reads NAGVMQNPRHLVRRRGQEARLRCSPMKGHSHVYWYRQLPEEGLKFMVYLQKENIIDESGMPKERFSAEFPKEGPSILRIQQVVRGDSAAYFCASSDDRGNQPQHFGDGTRLSIL.

This clone has more than one count but fewer than ten. V usage is TRBV7-9 and J usage is TRBJ1-5, with TRBD1 identical over 7 bases. The ends lost 0 bases at V and 0 bases at J; junction bases unmatched: 5. The CDR3 covers 17 residues. Germline CDR1 reads SEHNR; CDR2 reads FQNEAQ (reference sequence). The DNA for the CDR3 is TGTGCCAGCAGCTTAGCAACAGGGGATTATAGCAATCAGCCCCAGCATTTT. Protein product: CASSLATGDYSNQPQHF.

The chain recombines TRBV2 with TRBJ2-5; TRBD1 or TRBD2 may be the D gene (6 bases each). Trimming cost V 4 bases and J 2 bases, with 11 bases left between them. The CDR3 length is 14 residues. Germline V gene lookup returns CDR1 SNHLY and CDR2 FYNNEI. CDR3 in amino acids: CASSGGTRQETQYF. CDR3 sequence (DNA): TGTGCCAGCAGTGGCGGGACACGTCAAGAGACCCAGTACTTC.